This TCR beta chain appears in the sequencing data of a study of T cell repertoires in cytomegalovirus infection (dated by TCRdb to about 2019). General notes on the study: The HLA type of each donor mattered for the analysis, because public TCR beta signatures pointed to carriage of CMV infection along with the matching HLA type.

In regard to this clonotype: This receptor's antigen is unknown. No quality values exist for individual bases; no much larger clone is one base distant.

The CDR3 runs 12 residues from the cysteine to the phenylalanine. Only the CDR3 DNA is retained, 36 bases long and in frame from the first base. V drops 1 base and J drops 7 bases, leaving 5 bases in between. According to the germline V gene (reference sequence), CDR1 reads DFQATT and CDR2 reads SNEGSKA. Broad study findings and their caveats: The ex vivo response was dominated by HLA-C-restricted CMV-specific TCR beta clonotypes, and the single most frequent clonotype in two of eight donors was supplied by these HLA-C-restricted clonotypes. In both this cohort and an independent roughly 330-donor cohort, the cumulative frequency of public TCR beta family members distinguished carriers of CMV infection plus the relevant HLA type.

The sequencer listed for this sample is Illumina HiSeq 1500. TCRdb trimmed the raw reads at Q25, called clones with MiXCR and kept productive beta chains. Each CDR3 protein appears once, grouped with its most common genes and DNA. This sample is represented by some 300,000 distinct CDR3 sequences; around 10% of them were singletons. Clones ranked in the top ten supply approximately 2.3% of the sample. Here the chain combines TRBV20-1 and TRBJ1-6, with the D gene not clear enough to name. The receptor comes from a human donor in good health (CMV status not recorded). Some clones in this sample may be carry-over from other donors' samples. Sequencing used PBMCs. The CDR3 protein sequence reads: CSARVDNSPLHF. The DNA is TGCAGTGCTAGAGTGGACAATTCACCCCTCCACTTT.